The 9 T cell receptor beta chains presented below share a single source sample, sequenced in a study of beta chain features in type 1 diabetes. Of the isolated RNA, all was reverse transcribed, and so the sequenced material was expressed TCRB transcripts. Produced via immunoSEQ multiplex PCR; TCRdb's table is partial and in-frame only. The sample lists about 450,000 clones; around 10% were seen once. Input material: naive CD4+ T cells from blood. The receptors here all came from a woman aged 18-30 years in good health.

The CDR3 nucleotides are TGTGCCAGCTCACCCTTATTAGAGGGCCTAGCCAAAAACATTCAGTACTTC. This gives the protein CASSPLLEGLAKNIQYF. The rearrangement links TRBV18 to TRBJ2-4, with a tentative D call TRBD2 (5 bases). The CDR3 runs 17 residues. Germline values: CDR1 KGHSH, CDR2 LQKENI. V was trimmed by 3 bases and J by 0 bases, leaving 15 bases between them.

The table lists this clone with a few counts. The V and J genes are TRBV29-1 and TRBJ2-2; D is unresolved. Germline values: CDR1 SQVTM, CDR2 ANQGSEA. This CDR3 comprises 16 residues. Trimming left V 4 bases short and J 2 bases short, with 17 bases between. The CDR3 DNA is TGCAGCGTTGGGAAACCAGCGCCAGTAAACACCGGGGAGCTGTTTTTT. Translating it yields CSVGKPAPVNTGELFF.

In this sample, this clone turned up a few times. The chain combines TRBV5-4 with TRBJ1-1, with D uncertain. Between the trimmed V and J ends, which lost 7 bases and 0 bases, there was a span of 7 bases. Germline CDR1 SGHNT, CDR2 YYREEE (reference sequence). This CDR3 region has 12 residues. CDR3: CASQQMNTEAFF. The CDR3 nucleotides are TGTGCCAGCCAACAGATGAACACTGAAGCTTTCTTT.

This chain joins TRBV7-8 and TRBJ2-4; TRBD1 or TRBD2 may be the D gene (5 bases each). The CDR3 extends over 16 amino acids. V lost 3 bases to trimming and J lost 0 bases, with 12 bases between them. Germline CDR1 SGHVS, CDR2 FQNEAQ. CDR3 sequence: CASSLGTGTAKNIQYF. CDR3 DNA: TGTGCCAGCAGCTTGGGGACCGGGACAGCCAAAAACATTCAGTACTTC.

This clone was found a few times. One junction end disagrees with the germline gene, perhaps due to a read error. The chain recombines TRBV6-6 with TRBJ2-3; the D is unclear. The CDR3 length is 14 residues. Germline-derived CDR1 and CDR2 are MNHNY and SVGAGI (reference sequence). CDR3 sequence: CASTISGLTDTQYF. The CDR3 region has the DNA TGTGCGAGCACCATCTCCGGGTTGACAGATACGCAGTATTTT.

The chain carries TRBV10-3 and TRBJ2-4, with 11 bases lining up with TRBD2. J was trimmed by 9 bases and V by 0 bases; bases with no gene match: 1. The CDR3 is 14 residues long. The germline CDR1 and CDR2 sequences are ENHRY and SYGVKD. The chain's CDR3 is CAISESLAGGIQYF. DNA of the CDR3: TGTGCCATCAGTGAGTCTCTAGCGGGGGGCATTCAGTACTTC.

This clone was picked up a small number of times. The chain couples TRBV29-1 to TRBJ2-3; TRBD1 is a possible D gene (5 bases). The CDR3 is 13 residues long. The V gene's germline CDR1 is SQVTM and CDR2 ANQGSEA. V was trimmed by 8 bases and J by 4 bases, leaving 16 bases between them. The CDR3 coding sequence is TGCAGCCAAAGGGGCGAAAGGGCAGATACGCAGTATTTT. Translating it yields CSQRGERADTQYF.

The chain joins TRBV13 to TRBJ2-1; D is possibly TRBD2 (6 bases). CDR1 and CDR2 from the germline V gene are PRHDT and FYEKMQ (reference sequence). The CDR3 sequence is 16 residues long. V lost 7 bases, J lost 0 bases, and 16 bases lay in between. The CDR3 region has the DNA TGTGCCAGCAAGGACCTAAGCGGGTCCTCCTACAATGAGCAGTTCTTC. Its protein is CASKDLSGSSYNEQFF.

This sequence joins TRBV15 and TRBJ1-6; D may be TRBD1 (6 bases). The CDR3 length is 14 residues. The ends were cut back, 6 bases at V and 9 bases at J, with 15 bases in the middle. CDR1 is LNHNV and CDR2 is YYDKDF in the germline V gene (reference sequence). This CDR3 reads CATRITGSGSPLHF. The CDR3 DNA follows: TGTGCCACCAGAATTACAGGGTCGGGTTCACCCCTCCACTTT.